Here is one TCR beta chain with its context. These data belong to a study of T cell changes during pregnancy in multiple sclerosis. The V gene's germline CDR1 is MRHNA and CDR2 SNTAGT. V lost 0 bases to trimming and J lost 2 bases, with 7 bases between them. The CDR3 is made up of 14 amino acids. The method was immunoSEQ multiplex PCR; TCRdb's version includes in-frame clones alone and lacks a portion of them. Among 60,000 to 70,000 clones listed, 91% were seen once. The TCR was taken from a female donor with multiple sclerosis, enrolled in a pregnancy study. The V and J genes are TRBV6-4 and TRBJ1-2; possibly TRBD1 for D (5 bases). The sequencing here drew on peripheral blood, taken in the second trimester of pregnancy. CDR3 DNA sequence: TGTGCCAGCAGTGACTCGGGGCAGAACTATGGCTACACCTTC. Its protein is CASSDSGQNYGYTF.